This T cell receptor (beta chain) was identified during a study of blood T cell repertoires in COVID-19. The overall study: Sites in the United States, Italy and Spain provided acute and convalescent COVID-19 samples. Sources were T cells, B-cell-depleted T cells, or PBMCs; the material itself was cDNA or gDNA.

In the authors' methods: Amplified reference gene primers provided the basis for estimating nucleated cell counts. Here immunoSEQ multiplex PCR was the method, and the copy in TCRdb shows in-frame clones only, minus some. V and J calls and clone size are given by that table; D and trimming were obtained from the DNA. Of under 200,000 clones in the sample, under 95% were seen once. The CDR3 is 11 amino acids. Germline V gene sequence: CDR1 DFQATT, CDR2 SNEGSKA (reference sequence). V usage is TRBV20-1 and J usage is TRBJ1-1; possible D gene TRBD1, 5 bases. This clonotype was sampled from a man aged 18-30 years with acute or convalescent COVID-19. Sequences were obtained from peripheral blood. The CDR3 protein is CSPQENTEAFF. Written as DNA, the CDR3 is TGCAGCCCACAGGAGAACACTGAAGCTTTCTTT.